Included here is one TCR beta chain sequence, with context. Its antigen is still unknown. Base qualities were left out, and no much larger clone turns up one base away. The data were obtained in a study of identical twins (dated by TCRdb to the mid-2010s). Describing the broader study: To test whether fetal clonotypes persist, this study deep-sequenced TCR alpha and beta repertoires from monozygotic twins, from unrelated adults of various ages, and from cord blood. Replicate twin experiments were performed at different times using different library preparation protocols to rule out contamination. Beyond this particular receptor, the publication reports: In monozygotic twins, out-of-frame TCR alpha sharing was systematically underestimated by recombination models, although the models agreed with sharing between unrelated individuals. Zero-insertion analyses could be partly confounded by invariant T cells such as MAIT and iNKT, although diverse VJ usage argued against such confounding for most clonotypes. A weaker excess of twin sharing was found in beta out-of-frame sequences because the signal-to-noise ratio was lowered by fewer shared sequences. Fewer insertions were carried by abundant cord blood beta clonotypes; a weaker similar trend was observed in young adult naive repertoires, while no such trend was observed in memory repertoires. Out-of-frame TCR alpha sequences shared between twins showed an excess of low generation-probability sequences compared with coincidental sharing between unrelated individuals. Because the same donors could not be followed over many years, the conclusions relied on cross-sectional statistical analysis.

The library was built by means of 5' RACE. Sequencing took place on an Illumina HiSeq 2000. A universal primer binding site was introduced by template switching, and a unique molecular identifier was present in the final cDNA, enabling accurate counting of TCR cDNA molecules. First-strand cDNA for TCR alpha and beta chains was synthesized from specific primers in the conserved constant-segment region. Each cDNA library was double barcoded, with a SMART-Mk sample barcode plus Illumina barcodes, to control for contamination. TruSeq adapter sequences along with Illumina sample barcodes were introduced in two successive PCR steps. The Illumina HiSeq platform was used with custom primers to sequence TCR alpha and beta cDNA libraries. The study's own analysis went as follows. MiGEC was used to process raw reads and extract unique molecular identifiers, and MiXCR was used to find CDR3 positions. Recombination models were inferred per individual with the repgenHMM and IGoR tools using an EM algorithm. The tcR package in R was used for shared clonotype analysis, with sharing normalized by the product of cloneset sizes. Out-of-frame nonproductive sequences were analyzed to study raw recombination free of thymic and clonal selection effects. The public sequencing data were trimmed at Q25 with fastp and processed into clonotypes with MiXCR by TCRdb, which kept only in-frame beta chains. Every CDR3 protein is listed once, alongside the most common genes and DNA of its rows. What appears here as the V and J calls and clone size reflects TCRdb's work, not the paper's. This sample has 400,000 to 550,000 distinct CDR3 sequences in its table, and more than 13% of those were observed once. Approximately 0.98% of the sample belongs to the ten largest clones.

Only healthy Caucasian donors were included. The twin cohort comprised three pairs of female monozygotic twins, all aged about 18 to 29 years. Positive isolation kits from Invitrogen were used to isolate CD4+ and CD8+ T cell populations. These data also formed part of another study, on yellow fever vaccine responses in identical twins. Per that second paper: The authors reported that the T cell response to vaccination in identical twins appeared partly convergent and partly personalized. In the study, vaccine-responding T cell clones were precisely tracked in identical twins.

Sequencing was done on a sample of CD4+ T cells sorted from blood. This sequence was found in a woman younger than 35 in good health.

The sequenced DNA is TGTGCCAGCAGCTTAGGGGGACCGGCTGGAAACACCATATATTTT. It specifies CASSLGGPAGNTIYF. The chain is made from TRBV5-6 and TRBJ1-3, with a tentative D gene TRBD1 over 6 matching bases. V gives up 2 bases and J gives up 2 bases, and the segment between their germline ends measures 11 bases. From a lookup of the germline V gene, CDR1 and CDR2 are SGHDT and YYEEEE. The CDR3 sequence holds 15 residues, the cysteine and phenylalanine included. Only the CDR3 DNA stays, 45 bases, in frame from base 1. This CDR3, with the reference TRBV5-6 and TRBJ1-3 proteins standing in past its ends, gives the full variable domain DAGVTQSPTHLIKTRGQQVTLRCSPKSGHDTVSWYQQALGQGPQFIFQYYEEEERQRGNFPDRFSGHQFPNYSSELNVNALLLGDSALYLCASSLGGPAGNTIYFGEGSWLTVV.